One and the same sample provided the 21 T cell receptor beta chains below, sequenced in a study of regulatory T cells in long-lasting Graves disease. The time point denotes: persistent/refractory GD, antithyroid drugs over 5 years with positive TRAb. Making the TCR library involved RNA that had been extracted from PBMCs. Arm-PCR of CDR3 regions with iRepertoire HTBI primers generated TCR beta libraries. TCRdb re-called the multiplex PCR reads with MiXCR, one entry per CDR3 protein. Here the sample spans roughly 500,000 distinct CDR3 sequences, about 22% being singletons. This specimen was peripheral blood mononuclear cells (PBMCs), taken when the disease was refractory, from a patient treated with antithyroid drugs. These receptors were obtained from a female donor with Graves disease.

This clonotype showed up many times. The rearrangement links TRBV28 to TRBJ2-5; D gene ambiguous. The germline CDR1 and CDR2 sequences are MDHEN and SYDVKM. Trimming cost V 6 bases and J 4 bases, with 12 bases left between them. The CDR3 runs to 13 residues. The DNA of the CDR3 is TGTGCCAGCAGAATAGGGTATCTAGAGACCCAGTACTTC. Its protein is CASRIGYLETQYF.

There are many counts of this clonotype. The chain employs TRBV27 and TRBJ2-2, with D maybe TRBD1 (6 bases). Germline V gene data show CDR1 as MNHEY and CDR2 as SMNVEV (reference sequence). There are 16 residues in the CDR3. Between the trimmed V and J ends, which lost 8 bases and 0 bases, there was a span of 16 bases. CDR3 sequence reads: CASRVLQGTNTGELFF. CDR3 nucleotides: TGTGCCAGCCGCGTACTACAGGGCACGAACACCGGGGAGCTGTTTTTT.

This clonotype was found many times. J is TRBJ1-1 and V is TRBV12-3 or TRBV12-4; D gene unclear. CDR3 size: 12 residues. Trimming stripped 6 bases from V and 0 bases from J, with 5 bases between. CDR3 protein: CASSRLNTEAFF. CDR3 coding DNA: TGTGCCAGCAGCCGATTGAACACTGAAGCTTTCTTT.

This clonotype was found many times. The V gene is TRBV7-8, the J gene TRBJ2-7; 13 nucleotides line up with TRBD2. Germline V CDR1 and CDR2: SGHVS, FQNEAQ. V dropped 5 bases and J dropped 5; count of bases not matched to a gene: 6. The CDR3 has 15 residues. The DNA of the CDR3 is TGTGCCAGCAGCGCGAGGACTAGCGGGAGAAACGAGCAGTACTTC. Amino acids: CASSARTSGRNEQYF.

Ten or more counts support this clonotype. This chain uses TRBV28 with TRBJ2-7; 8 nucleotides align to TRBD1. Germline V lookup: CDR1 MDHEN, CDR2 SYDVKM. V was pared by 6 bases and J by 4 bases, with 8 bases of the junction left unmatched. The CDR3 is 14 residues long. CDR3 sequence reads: CASSPTGAMYEQYF. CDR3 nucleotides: TGTGCCAGCAGCCCGACAGGGGCGATGTACGAGCAGTACTTC.

DNA of the CDR3: TGTGCCAGCAGCTTCATGACCGGACTAGCGGGAGCCGGGGAGCTGTTTTTT. Translating it yields CASSFMTGLAGAGELFF. This chain connects TRBV7-9 to TRBJ2-2, with 13 bases lining up with TRBD2. The CDR3 runs to 17 residues. V shed 3 bases and J 6 bases; nucleotides not matched to a gene: 7. Germline CDR1 reads SEHNR; CDR2 reads FQNEAQ (reference sequence).

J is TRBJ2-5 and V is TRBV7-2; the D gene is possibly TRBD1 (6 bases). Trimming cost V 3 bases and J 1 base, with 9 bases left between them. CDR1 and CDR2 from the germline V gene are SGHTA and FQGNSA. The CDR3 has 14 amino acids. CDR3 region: CASSFRTVQETQYF. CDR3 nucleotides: TGTGCCAGCAGCTTTAGGACAGTCCAAGAGACCCAGTACTTC.

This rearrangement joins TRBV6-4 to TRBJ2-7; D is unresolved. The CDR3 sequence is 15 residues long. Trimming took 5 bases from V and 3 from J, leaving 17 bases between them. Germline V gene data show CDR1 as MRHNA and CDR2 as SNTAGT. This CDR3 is CASSLWARPLYEQYF. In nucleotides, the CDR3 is TGTGCCAGCAGTTTATGGGCTCGGCCCCTCTACGAGCAGTACTTC.

The CDR3 reads CASSFSGTGGYEQYF. DNA of the CDR3: TGTGCCAGCAGCTTTTCCGGGACAGGGGGGTACGAGCAGTACTTC. The chain combines TRBV7-2 with TRBJ2-7; 11 bases line up with TRBD1. This CDR3 contains 15 residues. Germline CDR1 SGHTA, CDR2 FQGNSA. The V and J ends lost 3 bases and 4 bases, in that order; junction bases with no gene match: 5.

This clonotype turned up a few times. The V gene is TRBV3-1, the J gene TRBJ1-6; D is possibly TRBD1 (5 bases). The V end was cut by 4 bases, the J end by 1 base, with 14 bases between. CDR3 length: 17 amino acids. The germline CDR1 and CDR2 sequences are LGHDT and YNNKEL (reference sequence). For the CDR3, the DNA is TGTGCCAGCAGCCTGTGGGGGGGTCGATCCTATAATTCACCCCTCCACTTT. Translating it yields CASSLWGGRSYNSPLHF.

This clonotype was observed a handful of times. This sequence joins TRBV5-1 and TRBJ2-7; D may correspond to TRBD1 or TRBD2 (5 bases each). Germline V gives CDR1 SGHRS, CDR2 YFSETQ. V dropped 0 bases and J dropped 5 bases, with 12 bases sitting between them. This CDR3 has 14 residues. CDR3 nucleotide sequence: TGCGCCAGCAGCTTGGAGGGGAGACGGGACGAGCAGTACTTC. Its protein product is CASSLEGRRDEQYF.

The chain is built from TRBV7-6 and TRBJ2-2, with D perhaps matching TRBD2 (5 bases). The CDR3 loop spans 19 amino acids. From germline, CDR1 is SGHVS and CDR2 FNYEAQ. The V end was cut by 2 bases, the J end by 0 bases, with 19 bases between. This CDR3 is CASSLSWGASGTNTGELFF. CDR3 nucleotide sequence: TGTGCCAGCAGCTTATCATGGGGAGCGTCCGGGACGAACACCGGGGAGCTGTTTTTT.

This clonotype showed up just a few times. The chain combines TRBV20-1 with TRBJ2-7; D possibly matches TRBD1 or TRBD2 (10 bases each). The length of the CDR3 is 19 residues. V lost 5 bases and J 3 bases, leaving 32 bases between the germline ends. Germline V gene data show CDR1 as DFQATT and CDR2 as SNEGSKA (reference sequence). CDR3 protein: CSAPSRDRGGGLAVYEQYF. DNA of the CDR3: TGCAGTGCTCCGTCCCGGGACAGGGGAGGTGGACTAGCGGTCTACGAGCAGTACTTC.

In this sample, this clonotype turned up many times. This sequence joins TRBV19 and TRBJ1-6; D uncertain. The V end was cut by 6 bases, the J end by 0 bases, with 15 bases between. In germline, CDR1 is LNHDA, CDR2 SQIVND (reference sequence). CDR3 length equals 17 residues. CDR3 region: CASRSGHPSSYNSPLHF. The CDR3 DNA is TGTGCCAGTAGGTCCGGCCACCCGAGCTCCTATAATTCACCCCTCCACTTT.

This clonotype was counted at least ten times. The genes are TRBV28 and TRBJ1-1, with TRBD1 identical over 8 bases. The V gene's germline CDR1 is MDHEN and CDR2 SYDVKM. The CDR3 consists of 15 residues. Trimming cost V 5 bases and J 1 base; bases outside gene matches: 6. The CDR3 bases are TGTGCCAGCAGTCCTCACGGACAGGGGAACACTGAAGCTTTCTTT. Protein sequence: CASSPHGQGNTEAFF.

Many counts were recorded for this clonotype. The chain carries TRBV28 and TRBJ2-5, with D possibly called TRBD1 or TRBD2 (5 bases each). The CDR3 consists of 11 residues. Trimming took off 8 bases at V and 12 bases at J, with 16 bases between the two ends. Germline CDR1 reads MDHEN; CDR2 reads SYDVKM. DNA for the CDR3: TGTGCCAGCGGGACCTGGGCGGTTGAGTACTTC. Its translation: CASGTWAVEYF.

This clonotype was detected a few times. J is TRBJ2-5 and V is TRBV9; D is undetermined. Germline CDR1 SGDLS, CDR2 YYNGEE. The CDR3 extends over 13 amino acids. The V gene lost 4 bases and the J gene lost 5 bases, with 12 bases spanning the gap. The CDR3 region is CASSTSGVETQYF. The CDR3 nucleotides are TGTGCCAGCAGCACCTCGGGTGTGGAGACCCAGTACTTC.

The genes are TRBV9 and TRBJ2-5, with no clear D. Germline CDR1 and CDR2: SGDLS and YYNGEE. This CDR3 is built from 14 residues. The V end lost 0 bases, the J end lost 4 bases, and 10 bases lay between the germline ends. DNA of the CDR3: TGTGCCAGCAGCGTAGAGGGTACTTCAGAGACCCAGTACTTC. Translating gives CASSVEGTSETQYF.

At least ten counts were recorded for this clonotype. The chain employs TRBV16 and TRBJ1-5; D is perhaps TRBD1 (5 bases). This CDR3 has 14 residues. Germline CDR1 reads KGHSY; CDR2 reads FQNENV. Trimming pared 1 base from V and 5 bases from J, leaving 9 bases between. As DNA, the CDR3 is TGTGCCAGCAGCCAATTGTCGGGGGATCAGCCCCAGCATTTT. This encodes CASSQLSGDQPQHF.

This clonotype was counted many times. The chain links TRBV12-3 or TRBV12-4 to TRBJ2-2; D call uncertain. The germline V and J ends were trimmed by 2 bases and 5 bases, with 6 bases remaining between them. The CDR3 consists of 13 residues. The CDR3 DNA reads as TGTGCCAGCAGTTTACGCGGAACCGGGGAGCTGTTTTTT. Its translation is CASSLRGTGELFF.

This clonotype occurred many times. The CDR3 DNA is TGTGCCAGCAGTTGGACGGACACTGAAGCTTTCTTT. It specifies CASSWTDTEAFF. J is TRBJ1-1 and V is TRBV12-3 or TRBV12-4; no clear D. V was trimmed by 4 bases and J by 3 bases, leaving 6 bases between them. The length of the CDR3 is 12 residues.